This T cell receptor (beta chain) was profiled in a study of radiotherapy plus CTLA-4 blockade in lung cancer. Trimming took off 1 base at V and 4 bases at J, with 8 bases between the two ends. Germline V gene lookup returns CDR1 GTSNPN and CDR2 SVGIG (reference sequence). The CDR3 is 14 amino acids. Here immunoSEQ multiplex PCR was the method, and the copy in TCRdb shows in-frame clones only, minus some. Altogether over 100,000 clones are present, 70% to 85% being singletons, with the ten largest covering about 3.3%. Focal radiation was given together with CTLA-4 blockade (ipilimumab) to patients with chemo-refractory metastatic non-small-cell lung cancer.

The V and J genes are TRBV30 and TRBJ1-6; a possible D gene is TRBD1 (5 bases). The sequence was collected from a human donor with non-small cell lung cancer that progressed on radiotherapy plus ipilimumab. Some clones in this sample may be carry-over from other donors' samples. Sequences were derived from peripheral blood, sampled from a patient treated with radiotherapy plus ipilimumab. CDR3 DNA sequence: TGTGCCTGGAGTGAGGGGCCTTATAATTCACCCCTCCACTTT. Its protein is CAWSEGPYNSPLHF. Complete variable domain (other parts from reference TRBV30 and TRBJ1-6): SQTIHQWPATLVQPVGSPLSLECTVEGTSNPNLYWYRQAAGRGLQLLFYSVGIGQISSEVPQNLSASRPQDRQFILSSKKLLLSDSGFYLCAWSEGPYNSPLHFGNGTRLTVT.